The T cell receptor beta chain under discussion was sequenced for a study of blood T cells in healthy people across ages. Study outcomes and limitations: One million T cells yielded diversity estimates that were considered underestimates. CMV status of donors was not determined, possibly confounding expanded clonotype changes.

The CDR3 is 15 residues long. V lost 5 bases and J 4 bases, leaving 17 bases between the germline ends. Germline loops: CDR1 SGHTA, CDR2 FQGNSA. The authors ran a second PCR of roughly 7 to 11 cycles using a sample-barcoded 5' primer and a J-beta primer mix. Each TCR beta cDNA got a 12-nucleotide random molecular identifier. TCRdb recomputed calls from the 5' RACE reads with MiXCR, one row per CDR3 protein. Here the sample spans about 1.1 million distinct CDR3 sequences, approximately 38% being singletons. Isolation yielded PBMCs, at least 7 million per sample, in every case. There are a few counts of this clonotype. The antigen is undetermined.

The specimen sequenced was blood. The chain is built from TRBV7-2 and TRBJ1-1; weak D call: TRBD1 (5 bases). This sequence originates from a man in his late teens or twenties in good health. This CDR3 reads CASSLTVGLGTEAFF. The DNA of the CDR3 is TGTGCCAGCAGCCTAACGGTGGGACTGGGCACTGAAGCTTTCTTT.